These T cell receptor beta chains were read from a single sample in a study of human thymus T cells. Clones were sequenced by immunoSEQ multiplex PCR, and TCRdb holds only the in-frame ones, with some missing. Of roughly 120,000 clones in the sample, around 94% were seen once. Specimen: thymus tissue. Every receptor here comes from a boy younger than two with a congenital heart defect but otherwise immunologically healthy. The CDR3 runs from the conserved cysteine through the conserved F or W. A clone size is listed for some rows: how often the clone was seen (once, few, many), or a class if it is expanded.

clone_size,j_call,v_call,cdr3_aa
.,TRBJ1-1,TRBV9,CASSPPGQDQNTEAFF
few,TRBJ1-1,TRBV5-6,CASSFRVFWTEAFF
.,TRBJ1-6,TRBV7-2,CASSGGGTFNSPLHF
.,TRBJ1-1,TRBV6-1,CASSETPKGPNTEAFF
.,TRBJ2-5,TRBV7-3,CASSRQGRGETQYF
.,TRBJ2-3,TRBV4-3,CASSQEVRGALLNTQYF
.,TRBJ2-7,TRBV14,CASSSGWSGGPYYEQYF
.,TRBJ2-4,TRBV5-1,CASSLAGLAKNIQYF
.,TRBJ1-1,TRBV15,CATSRDWGLEAFF
.,TRBJ2-2,TRBV4-1,CASSQDRQEKNTGELFF
.,TRBJ1-2,TRBV4-2,CASSQDHMTGGAGMCGYTF
.,TRBJ1-4,TRBV4-2,CASSQGRVEKLFF
once,TRBJ2-7,TRBV4-2,CASSQDAGGRYEQYF
.,TRBJ2-7,TRBV5-4,CASTYEQYF
.,TRBJ2-3,TRBV15,CATSIPLLTDTQYF
.,TRBJ2-7,TRBV19,CATRTGHRIAGYEQYF
.,TRBJ2-3,TRBV5-4,CASSLGRGGKTDTQYF
.,TRBJ1-1,TRBV7-9,CASSPIGYRSTEAFF
.,TRBJ2-7,TRBV11-2,CASSLVSRGPYEQYF
few,TRBJ1-1,TRBV6-4,CASSDSQSKAFF
.,TRBJ1-1,TRBV27,CASSTDVTRGNTEAFF
.,TRBJ2-5,TRBV7-2,CASSGETQYF
.,TRBJ1-6,TRBV5-4,CASSLRRGYNSPLHF
.,TRBJ2-5,TRBV10-2,CASSEVRGKTQYF
.,TRBJ2-6,TRBV19,CASRHRVSGANVLTF
.,TRBJ2-3,TRBV5-1,CASSDRLAGQSDTQYF
.,TRBJ2-3,TRBV9,CASSTTPSGYTDTQYF
.,TRBJ2-7,TRBV30,CAWSCRDRGYEQYF
.,TRBJ2-4,TRBV2,CASRMAGQGRYIQYF
.,TRBJ1-5,TRBV5-5,CASSLSPGGPLKGPQHF
few,TRBJ2-7,TRBV7-2,CASSLQGQGRNEQYF
.,TRBJ2-5,TRBV18,CASSPRDTRETQYF
.,TRBJ1-4,TRBV15,CATSRDRTTNEKLFF
.,TRBJ2-3,TRBV15,CATTRGRVTDTQYF
.,TRBJ1-4,TRBV23-1,CASSQSNGPNEKLFF
.,TRBJ2-3,TRBV7-9,CASSLASGGMLSTDTQYF
once,TRBJ2-1,TRBV4-3,CASSHSLAAWGQFF
.,TRBJ1-3,TRBV4-2,CASSQTPGTLNSGNTIYF
once,TRBJ1-1,TRBV6-6,CASKGDTEAFF
.,TRBJ1-5,TRBV6-6,CASRRDSQDQPQHF
.,TRBJ1-2,TRBV14,CASSLRVGLGYTF
.,TRBJ2-7,TRBV5-6,CASSSIYEQYF
once,TRBJ1-2,TRBV5-1,CASSRLPGPNYGYTF
.,TRBJ2-7,TRBV7-6,CASSLVRDTPYEQYF
.,TRBJ1-4,TRBV6-5,CASSTPGRCNEKLFF
once,TRBJ2-7,TRBV29-1,CSVEGGPTGSYEQYF
.,TRBJ1-2,TRBV30,CAWDGQPTNYGYTF
.,TRBJ1-1,TRBV23-1,CASRRPGRSAEAFF
.,TRBJ1-1,TRBV2,CASSVGRGRAFF
.,TRBJ1-2,TRBV28,CASSLSLTGIHTF
.,TRBJ1-5,TRBV7-8,CASSLSGGRERNQPQHF
.,TRBJ1-2,TRBV4-3,CASSQAQQGSLYGYTF
.,TRBJ1-2,TRBV5-1,CASSAGTGEDYGYTF
.,TRBJ1-2,TRBV19,CASSIYLLDRDGGYTF
.,TRBJ1-2,TRBV19,CASSIPPPANYGYTF
.,TRBJ2-4,TRBV2,CASRTRTGGSGIQYF
.,TRBJ2-7,TRBV6-1,CASKRQVGACEQYF
once,TRBJ2-5,TRBV5-1,CASSVQGAETQYF
.,TRBJ2-5,TRBV7-9,CASSPSGVKTQYF